The next 5 T cell receptor beta chains were all read from a single sample in a study of T cell changes during pregnancy in multiple sclerosis. Profiled with immunoSEQ multiplex PCR; TCRdb holds only in-frame clones, not every one. The sample has 50,000 or so clones; more than 85% are singletons. The sequencing here drew on peripheral blood, taken after pregnancy. The origin of the receptors is a female donor in good health, enrolled as a control in a pregnancy study.

CDR3 sequence (DNA): TGTGCCACCAGCTGGGACATCAATGAGCAGTTCTTC. Protein sequence: CATSWDINEQFF. The gene calls are TRBV15 and TRBJ2-1, with D perhaps TRBD1 (6 bases). This CDR3 is built from 12 residues. Germline V CDR1 and CDR2: LNHNV, YYDKDF (reference sequence). The V end was cut by 5 bases, the J end by 6 bases, with 8 bases between.

The gene calls are TRBV11-2 and TRBJ1-3; TRBD1 aligns across 7 bases. V was pared by 8 bases and J by 0 bases, with 1 base of the junction left unmatched. The germline CDR1 and CDR2 sequences are SGHAT and FQNNGV. The CDR3 extends over 13 amino acids. The CDR3, as DNA: TGTGCCAGCGGGACAGCCTCTGGAAACACCATATATTTT. Its protein is CASGTASGNTIYF.

This sequence joins TRBV11-3 and TRBJ2-3; D perhaps matches TRBD2 (6 bases). Germline lookup yields CDR1 SGHNT and CDR2 YENEEA. V was trimmed by 1 base and J by 2 bases, leaving 10 bases between them. The CDR3 covers 15 residues. For the CDR3, the DNA is TGTGCCAGCAGCTTAGTCGGAGGGCCCACAGATACGCAGTATTTT. As protein: CASSLVGGPTDTQYF.

The chain has TRBV18 and TRBJ2-5, with 7 bases that match TRBD2. V lost 3 bases and J lost 9; bases outside the gene matches: 13. Per germline, CDR1 KGHSH and CDR2 LQKENI. CDR3 length equals 15 residues. CDR3 residues: CASSPFRGDGLSQYF. The CDR3 nucleotides read TGTGCCAGCTCACCTTTTCGGGGGGACGGGTTGTCCCAGTACTTC.

The count of this clone is one. The chain combines TRBV7-9 with TRBJ2-4; 7 positions agree with TRBD2. J gave up 3 bases and V 5 bases, and 10 bases lay outside the gene matches. The germline V gene encodes CDR1 SEHNR and CDR2 FQNEAQ (reference sequence). The CDR3 is made up of 16 amino acids. The CDR3 DNA reads TGTGCCAGCAGCCCCGGACTAGGAGATGTCAAAAACATTCAGTACTTC. Its protein is CASSPGLGDVKNIQYF. The full variable domain, rest sourced from reference TRBV7-9 and TRBJ2-4, is DTGVSQNPRHKITKRGQNVTFRCDPISEHNRLYWYRQTLGQGPEFLTYFQNEAQLEKSRLLSDRFSAERPKGSFSTLEIQRTEQGDSAMYLCASSPGLGDVKNIQYFGAGTRLSVL.